This record concerns one T cell receptor (beta chain) sequence. The data were obtained in a study of blood T cell repertoires in COVID-19. Study summary: Acute-phase and convalescent COVID-19 samples originated in the United States, Italy and Spain.

Original processing methods: Nucleated cell counts were estimated from reference gene primer amplification. Sequencing was performed with immunoSEQ multiplex PCR; in TCRdb, only in-frame clones are kept and a portion is missing. That table gives V, J and clone size, and the DNA gave D and trimming. The table has more than 200,000 clones, more than 65% seen once; the top ten hold around 4.1%. This CDR3 has 14 amino acids. Trimming removed 4 bases from V and 3 bases from J, with 13 bases in between. Germline lookup yields CDR1 SGHRS and CDR2 YFSETQ. The rearrangement uses TRBV5-1 and TRBJ1-1; D unresolved. This receptor was identified in a woman aged 40-49 years with active or convalescent COVID-19. Sequencing was carried out using peripheral blood. For the CDR3, the DNA is TGCGCCAGCAGCCCGGGGTCGGCAGACACTGAAGCTTTCTTT. As protein: CASSPGSADTEAFF.